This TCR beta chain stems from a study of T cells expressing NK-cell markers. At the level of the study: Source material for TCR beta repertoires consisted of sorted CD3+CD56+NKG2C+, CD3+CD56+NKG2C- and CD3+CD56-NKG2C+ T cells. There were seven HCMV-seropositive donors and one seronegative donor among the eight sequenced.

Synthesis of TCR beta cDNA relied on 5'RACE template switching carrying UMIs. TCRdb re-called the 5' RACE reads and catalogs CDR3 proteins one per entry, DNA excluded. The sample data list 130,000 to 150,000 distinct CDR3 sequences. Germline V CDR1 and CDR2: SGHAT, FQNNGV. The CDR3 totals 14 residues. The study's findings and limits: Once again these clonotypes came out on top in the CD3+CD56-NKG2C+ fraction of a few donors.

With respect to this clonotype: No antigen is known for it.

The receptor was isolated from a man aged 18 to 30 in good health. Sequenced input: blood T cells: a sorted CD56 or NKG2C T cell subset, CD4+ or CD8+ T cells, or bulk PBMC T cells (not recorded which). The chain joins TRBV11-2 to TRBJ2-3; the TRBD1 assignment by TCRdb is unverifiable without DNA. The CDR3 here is CASSFEGRTDTQYF.